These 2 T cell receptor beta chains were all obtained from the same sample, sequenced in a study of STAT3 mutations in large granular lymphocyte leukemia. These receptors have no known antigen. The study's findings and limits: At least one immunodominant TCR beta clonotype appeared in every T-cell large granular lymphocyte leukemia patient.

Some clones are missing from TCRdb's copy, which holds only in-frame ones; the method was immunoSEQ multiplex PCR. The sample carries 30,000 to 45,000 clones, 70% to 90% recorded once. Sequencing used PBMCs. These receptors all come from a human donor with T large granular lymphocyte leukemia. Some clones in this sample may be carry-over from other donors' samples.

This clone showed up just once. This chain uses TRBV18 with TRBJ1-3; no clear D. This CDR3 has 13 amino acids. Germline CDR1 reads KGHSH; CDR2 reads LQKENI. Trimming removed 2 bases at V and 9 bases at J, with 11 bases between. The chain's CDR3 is CASSPNDKGTIYF. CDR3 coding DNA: TGTGCCAGCTCACCAAACGATAAAGGCACCATATATTTT. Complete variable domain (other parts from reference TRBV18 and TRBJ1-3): NAGVMQNPRHLVRRRGQEARLRCSPMKGHSHVYWYRQLPEEGLKFMVYLQKENIIDESGMPKERFSAEFPKEGPSILRIQQVVRGDSAAYFCASSPNDKGTIYFGEGSWLTVV.

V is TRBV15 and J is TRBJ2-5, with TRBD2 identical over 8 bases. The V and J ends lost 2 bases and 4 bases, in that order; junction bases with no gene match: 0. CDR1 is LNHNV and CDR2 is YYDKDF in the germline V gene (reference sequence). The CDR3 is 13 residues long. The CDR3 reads CATSRRGGETQYF. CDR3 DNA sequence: TGTGCCACCAGCAGACGGGGGGGAGAGACCCAGTACTTC.